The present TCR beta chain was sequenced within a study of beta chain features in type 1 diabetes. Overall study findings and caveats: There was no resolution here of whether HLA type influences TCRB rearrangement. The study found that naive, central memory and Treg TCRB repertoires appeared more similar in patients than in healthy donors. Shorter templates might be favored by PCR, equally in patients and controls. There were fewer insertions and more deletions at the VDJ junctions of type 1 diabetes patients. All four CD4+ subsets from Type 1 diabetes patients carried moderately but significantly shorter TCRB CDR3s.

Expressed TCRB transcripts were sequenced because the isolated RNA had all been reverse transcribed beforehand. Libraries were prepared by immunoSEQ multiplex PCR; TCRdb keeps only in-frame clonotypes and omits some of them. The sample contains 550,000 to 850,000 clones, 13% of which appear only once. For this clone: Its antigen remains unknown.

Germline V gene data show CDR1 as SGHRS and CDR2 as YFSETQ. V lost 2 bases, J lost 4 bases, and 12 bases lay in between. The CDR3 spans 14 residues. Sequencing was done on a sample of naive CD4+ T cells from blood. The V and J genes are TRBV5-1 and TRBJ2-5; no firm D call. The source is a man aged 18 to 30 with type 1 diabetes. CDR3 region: CASSFPGNTETQYF. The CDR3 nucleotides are TGCGCCAGCAGCTTCCCAGGAAATACAGAGACCCAGTACTTC.